These 21 T cell receptor beta chains came from one sample sequenced in a study of cytomegalovirus exposure and HLA in healthy donors. The table came from immunoSEQ multiplex PCR; TCRdb's copy has only in-frame clones and leaves some out. This table has fewer than 150,000 clones, 70% to 85% appearing once. Sequenced sample: PBMCs. These receptors came from a young man in good health and CMV-seropositive.

This chain joins TRBV7-2 and TRBJ1-1, with TRBD1 matching over 10 bases. J lost 8 bases, V lost 5 bases, and 8 bases had no gene match. This CDR3 has 14 amino acids. CDR1 SGHTA and CDR2 FQGNSA come from the germline V gene. The CDR3, as DNA: TGTGCCAGCAGCCCCCGGGACAGGGGTATCGAAGCTTTCTTT. Protein sequence: CASSPRDRGIEAFF.

J is TRBJ2-3 and V is TRBV10-2; 8 bases map to TRBD2. Germline CDR1 and CDR2: WSHSY and SAAADI. The V segment lost 4 bases and the J segment 9 bases; nucleotides outside the gene matches: 15. The CDR3 loop spans 16 amino acids. The CDR3 reads CASSGDRGAGASTQYF. The DNA for the CDR3 is TGCGCCAGCAGTGGTGATAGAGGAGCGGGGGCGTCCACGCAGTATTTT.

This chain links TRBV5-5 with TRBJ1-2; maybe TRBD1 (6 bases). Per the germline V gene, CDR1 is SGHKS and CDR2 is YYEKEE (reference sequence). The CDR3 totals 17 residues. V was clipped by 5 bases and J by 4 bases, with 24 bases between them. CDR3 nucleotide sequence: TGTGCCAGCAGGCAAGCAGGGGATATCGAAATAGGCTATGGCTACACCTTC. Translating gives CASRQAGDIEIGYGYTF.

V usage is TRBV6-5 and J usage is TRBJ2-5; the D is unclear. V lost 0 bases, J lost 1 base, and 6 bases lay in between. The germline CDR1 and CDR2 sequences are MNHEY and SVGAGI. The CDR3 length is 14 residues. CDR3 nucleotides: TGTGCCAGCAGTTACTCGGGCACCCAAGAGACCCAGTACTTC. Translated: CASSYSGTQETQYF.

The J gene is TRBJ2-7, the V gene TRBV5-1; 7 nucleotides line up with TRBD1. The CDR3 length is 17 residues. J gave up 5 bases and V 4 bases, and 18 bases lay outside the gene matches. Germline V gene lookup returns CDR1 SGHRS and CDR2 YFSETQ. The CDR3 sequence: CASSPSGGIGQRDEQYF. The CDR3 DNA follows: TGCGCCAGCAGCCCGTCAGGGGGAATCGGTCAAAGGGACGAGCAGTACTTC.

This clone turned up a few times. The rearrangement links TRBV5-6 to TRBJ2-2; a weak D match, TRBD2 (6 bases). Trimming took off 0 bases at V and 5 bases at J, with 11 bases between the two ends. CDR3 length: 15 residues. Germline V gives CDR1 SGHDT, CDR2 YYEEEE. For the CDR3, the DNA is TGTGCCAGCAGCTTGGCCGGCGGGACTACCGGGGAGCTGTTTTTT. It is translated as CASSLAGGTTGELFF.

The V and J genes are TRBV2 and TRBJ2-1; 7 bases map to TRBD2. The CDR3 length is 16 residues. Per germline, CDR1 SNHLY and CDR2 FYNNEI. With V trimmed by 7 bases and J by 2 bases, 11 bases remained unmatched. The CDR3 loop is CASKVRLGGTYNEQFF. In DNA, the CDR3 is TGTGCCAGCAAGGTGAGGCTGGGAGGGACCTACAATGAGCAGTTCTTC.

This clone has more than one count but fewer than ten. The chain uses TRBV18 and TRBJ1-4, with unresolved D. Germline lookup yields CDR1 KGHSH and CDR2 LQKENI. The V end was cut by 8 bases, the J end by 6 bases, with 13 bases between. The CDR3 is 13 amino acids. The CDR3 spells CASTVSIDEKLFF. The CDR3 coding sequence is TGTGCCAGCACGGTTTCGATCGATGAAAAACTGTTTTTT.

This sequence joins TRBV6-5 and TRBJ2-7; 7 bases agree with TRBD2. The trim removed 0 bases at V and 0 bases at J, leaving 2 bases unmatched. CDR1 and CDR2 (germline): MNHEY, SVGAGI. CDR3 length equals 15 residues. Written as DNA, the CDR3 is TGTGCCAGCAGTTACTCCCGGACTAGCTCCTACGAGCAGTACTTC. Its protein product is CASSYSRTSSYEQYF.

This clone was counted once. The rearrangement joins TRBV7-3 to TRBJ2-7, with D tentatively TRBD1 (7 bases). V lost 4 bases and J 2 bases, leaving 12 bases between the germline ends. This CDR3 contains 14 residues. The germline V gene encodes CDR1 SGHTA and CDR2 FQGTGA. CDR3 amino acids: CASSSQGGPYEQYF. CDR3 bases: TGTGCCAGCAGCTCCCAGGGGGGCCCCTACGAGCAGTACTTC.

The chain is built from TRBV28 and TRBJ2-7; 7 positions match TRBD1. Unmatched junction bases numbered 15, after V lost 2 bases and J lost 2 bases. The length of the CDR3 is 18 residues. Germline CDR1 and CDR2: MDHEN and SYDVKM. CDR3 sequence: CASSLDRGPDRTTYEQYF. The CDR3 DNA reads TGTGCCAGCAGTTTAGATCGTGGGCCGGACAGGACCACCTACGAGCAGTACTTC.

V and J are TRBV10-1 and TRBJ2-3, with 7 nucleotides matching TRBD2. Germline V gives CDR1 WNHNN, CDR2 SYGVQD (reference sequence). CDR3 size: 16 residues. V lost 0 bases, J lost 0 bases, and 3 bases stayed unmatched. As DNA, the CDR3 is TGCGCCAGCAGTGAGTCACCTAGCGGAAGCACAGATACGCAGTATTTT. This translates into CASSESPSGSTDTQYF.

The chain recombines TRBV2 with TRBJ1-1; the D gene is possibly TRBD1 (5 bases). With 6 bases removed from V and 7 bases from J, the gap between germline ends came to 9 bases. CDR3 length: 11 amino acids. Germline loops: CDR1 SNHLY, CDR2 FYNNEI. The DNA for the CDR3 is TGTGCCAGCAGCAGGGACTTTGAAGCTTTCTTT. Protein sequence: CASSRDFEAFF.

As for this clone: The same CDR3 is also encoded by other DNA sequences in this sample. The chain combines TRBV5-4 with TRBJ2-3, with 13 bases that match TRBD2. CDR1 and CDR2 (germline): SGHNT, YYREEE (reference sequence). CDR3 length: 16 residues. The V and J ends lost 2 bases and 3 bases, in that order; junction bases with no gene match: 3. The CDR3, as DNA: TGTGCCAGCAGCTTAAGACTAGCGGGGGGTACAGATACGCAGTATTTT. It encodes CASSLRLAGGTDTQYF.

This chain uses TRBV6-1 with TRBJ1-1; TRBD1 might be the D (6 bases). The V and J ends lost 6 bases and 7 bases respectively, with 21 bases between them. The CDR3 spans 15 residues. Germline CDR1 and CDR2: MNHNS and SASEGT. CDR3 in amino acids: CASSLLGGGRSEAFF. The CDR3 DNA is TGTGCCAGCAGCCTCCTAGGGGGGGGGCGGAGTGAAGCTTTCTTT.

J is TRBJ2-7 and V is TRBV5-4; TRBD1 might be the D (6 bases). The CDR3 runs 13 residues. Germline V lookup: CDR1 SGHNT, CDR2 YYREEE (reference sequence). The V gene lost 1 base and the J gene lost 1 base, with 6 bases spanning the gap. The CDR3 sequence: CASSLTGSYEQYF. The DNA for the CDR3 is TGTGCCAGCAGCTTGACAGGGTCCTACGAGCAGTACTTC.

This chain connects TRBV19 to TRBJ2-7, with 13 nucleotides matching TRBD2. The junction had 7 bases not matched to a gene; V was cut back by 0 bases and J by 2 bases. The CDR3 is 18 amino acids. CDR1 is LNHDA and CDR2 is SQIVND in the germline V gene (reference sequence). CDR3 in DNA: TGTGCCAGTAGTATAGAATCCGGGACTAGCGGGAAAGCCTACGAGCAGTACTTC. Its translation is CASSIESGTSGKAYEQYF.

This chain connects TRBV6-4 to TRBJ1-4, with 9 bases fitting TRBD1. The CDR3 loop spans 15 amino acids. Germline V gene data show CDR1 as MRHNA and CDR2 as SNTAGT. V dropped 6 bases and J dropped 7; count of bases not matched to a gene: 9. The CDR3 bases are TGTGCCAGCAGCCTTAAACAGGGGGCTGGTGAAAAACTGTTTTTT. This encodes CASSLKQGAGEKLFF.

This clone was seen only once. The J gene is TRBJ2-7, the V gene TRBV6-6, with a tentative D call TRBD1 (5 bases). Trimming shortened V by 9 bases and J by 0 bases, and 12 bases separated the two germline ends. The CDR3 is 13 amino acids. CDR1 and CDR2 (germline): MNHNY, SVGAGI (reference sequence). In nucleotides, the CDR3 is TGTGCCAGTCGAGACAGCACCTCCTACGAGCAGTACTTC. Encoded protein: CASRDSTSYEQYF.

V gene TRBV4-1 combines with J gene TRBJ2-5, with 11 bases lining up with TRBD2. Germline V CDR1 and CDR2: MGHRA, YSYEKL. The ends lost 3 bases at V and 2 bases at J; junction bases unmatched: 2. The CDR3 has 15 residues. The DNA of the CDR3 is TGCGCCAGCAGCCAGGGGACTAGCGGTCAAGAGACCCAGTACTTC. Its protein is CASSQGTSGQETQYF.

The DNA for the CDR3 is TGTGCCAGCAGATCACAGGGGGCGAACACTGAAGCTTTCTTT. The encoded protein is CASRSQGANTEAFF. This rearrangement joins TRBV6-5 to TRBJ1-1, with 9 nucleotides matching TRBD1. Trimming removed 6 bases from V and 1 base from J; junction bases left unmatched: 3. The germline gives CDR1 MNHEY, CDR2 SVGAGI. The CDR3 is made up of 14 amino acids.